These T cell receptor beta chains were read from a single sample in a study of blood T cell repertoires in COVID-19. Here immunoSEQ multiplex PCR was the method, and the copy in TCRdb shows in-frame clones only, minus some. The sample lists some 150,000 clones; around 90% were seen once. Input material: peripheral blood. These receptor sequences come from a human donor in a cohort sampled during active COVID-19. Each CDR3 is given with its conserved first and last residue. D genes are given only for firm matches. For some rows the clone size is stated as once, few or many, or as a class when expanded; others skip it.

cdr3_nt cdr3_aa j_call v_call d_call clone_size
TGTGCCAGCAGTCTGACAGGGGCCGAAAGCTCCTACGAGCAGTACTTC CASSLTGAESSYEQYF TRBJ2-7 TRBV27 TRBD1 -
TGTGCCAGCAGCTTTACAGGGGGCGGAAACACCATATATTTT CASSFTGGGNTIYF TRBJ1-3 TRBV7-8 TRBD1 -
TGTGCCAGTAGTAGCCGGGACAGGGTAGGCTACGAGCAGTACTTC CASSSRDRVGYEQYF TRBJ2-7 TRBV19 TRBD1 many
TGTGCCAGCAGCCCATCCGGGACTAACACCGGGGAGCTGTTTTTT CASSPSGTNTGELFF TRBJ2-2 TRBV5-4 - -
TGTGCCAGCAGCTCCCGGGACTACCCCGGCGATACGCAGTATTTT CASSSRDYPGDTQYF TRBJ2-3 TRBV5-5 TRBD2 -
TGTGCCAGCACCGGAGGGGACAGGGAGGACGATGAGCAGTTCTTC CASTGGDREDDEQFF TRBJ2-1 TRBV2 TRBD1 -
TGTGCCAGCAGCCCGACGGGACAGGGGTTTCGGGAGCAGTACTTC CASSPTGQGFREQYF TRBJ2-7 TRBV7-2 TRBD1 -
TGTGCCAGCAGCGTCGACGGGAGCTACGGGGAAGCTTTCTTT CASSVDGSYGEAFF TRBJ1-1 TRBV5-4 - -
TGTGCCAGCCAACCGGGACAGGTTGGCGCCGGGGAGCTGTTTTTT CASQPGQVGAGELFF TRBJ2-2 TRBV7-9 TRBD1 once
TGCGCCAGCAGCCCCGGTACCTCAGGTGACATTCAGTACTTC CASSPGTSGDIQYF TRBJ2-4 TRBV5-1 - -
TGTGCCTGGAGTGTACGGGGAAGTAATTCACCCCTCCACTTT CAWSVRGSNSPLHF TRBJ1-6 TRBV30 - -
TGTGCCAGCAGCTTACTACCGGACAGGGGGCATGAGACCCAGTACTTC CASSLLPDRGHETQYF TRBJ2-5 TRBV5-5 TRBD1 -
TGCGCCAGCAGCCGGAGCGGAACCACAGATACGCAGTATTTT CASSRSGTTDTQYF TRBJ2-3 TRBV5-1 - -
TGCGCCAGCAGCCTGGGACAGGGGAATCCGAACACCGGGGAGCTGTTTTTT CASSLGQGNPNTGELFF TRBJ2-2 TRBV5-1 TRBD1 once
TGTGCCAGCAGCTTAGTCGGTGCCCTCTCCTACGAGCAGTACTTC CASSLVGALSYEQYF TRBJ2-7 TRBV7-9 - few
TGTGCCAGCAGTTTATGGTGGTTCAGGAATCAGCCCCAGCATTTT CASSLWWFRNQPQHF TRBJ1-5 TRBV28 - -
TGCGCCAGCAGCGAGGGACACAGGAACTACGAGCAGTACTTC CASSEGHRNYEQYF TRBJ2-7 TRBV4-1 - -
TGTGCCAGCACCATTGGCAGGGAAGCTTTCTTT CASTIGREAFF TRBJ1-1 TRBV5-4 - -
TGTGCCAGCAGCCCAAACCCACCGGGACAGGCCTACAATGAGCAGTTCTTC CASSPNPPGQAYNEQFF TRBJ2-1 TRBV5-4 TRBD1 -
TGTGCCACCAACGAGGCTCAGAGGAGGGATACGCAGTATTTT CATNEAQRRDTQYF TRBJ2-3 TRBV10-3 - -
TGTGCCAGCGGACTAGCGGGGGAGACCCAGTACTTC CASGLAGETQYF TRBJ2-5 TRBV28 TRBD2 -
TGTGCCAGCAGTCCCACCGGGACAGCTACGTACATCGAGACTTTC CASSPTGTATYIETF TRBJ2-6 TRBV28 TRBD1 -
TGTGCCAGCAGCTCGGACAGACCCGGAAACACCATATATTTT CASSSDRPGNTIYF TRBJ1-3 TRBV7-9 - once
TGTGCCAGTAGTATCCGGCAGACAGCTAGCACAGATACGCAGTATTTT CASSIRQTASTDTQYF TRBJ2-3 TRBV19 - -
TGCGCCAGCAGCTTGGCCGAAGGGACAGCAATCTACGAGCAGTACTTC CASSLAEGTAIYEQYF TRBJ2-7 TRBV5-1 TRBD1 -
TGCGCCAGCAGTGAGTCAGTAATCGGGATAAAGCAGTTCTTC CASSESVIGIKQFF TRBJ2-1 TRBV10-2 - -
TGCGCCAGCAGCCCCATGCTTGCTAGCCTAGCAGATACGCAGTATTTT CASSPMLASLADTQYF TRBJ2-3 TRBV5-1 - -
TGCGCCAGCAGTTCACTAGCGGGGGGCCCCTCCTCCTACAATGAGCAGTTCTTC CASSSLAGGPSSYNEQFF TRBJ2-1 TRBV23-1 TRBD2 -
TGTGCCAGCAGTTACGGCAGGGCCTATAATTCACCCCTCCACTTT CASSYGRAYNSPLHF TRBJ1-6 TRBV6-5 - -
TGCGCCAGCAGCTTCGGAGGAGGCGGCTCGCAAGAGACCCAGTACTTC CASSFGGGGSQETQYF TRBJ2-5 TRBV5-1 - -
TGTGCCAGCAGCTGGCACAGGGCACTGAACACTGAAGCTTTCTTT CASSWHRALNTEAFF TRBJ1-1 TRBV5-8 - -
TGTGCCACCAGCAGAGAGGGGGAGGCCGCAGATACGCAGTATTTT CATSREGEAADTQYF TRBJ2-3 TRBV15 - -
TGTGCCAGCAGACCTTCGGGACTAGCGGTCACAGATACGCAGTATTTT CASRPSGLAVTDTQYF TRBJ2-3 TRBV6-6 TRBD2 -
TGTGCCAGCACCAACCCCCGACAGGGGTTGGGGGATACGCAGTATTTT CASTNPRQGLGDTQYF TRBJ2-3 TRBV11-2 TRBD1 -
TGTGCCAGCAGCTTAAGAGGCAGGGGTGGCAATCAGCCCCAGCATTTT CASSLRGRGGNQPQHF TRBJ1-5 TRBV7-8 - -
TGCGCCAGCAGCCTTAGGACAGGCTCTGGAAACACCATATATTTT CASSLRTGSGNTIYF TRBJ1-3 TRBV4-1 TRBD1 -